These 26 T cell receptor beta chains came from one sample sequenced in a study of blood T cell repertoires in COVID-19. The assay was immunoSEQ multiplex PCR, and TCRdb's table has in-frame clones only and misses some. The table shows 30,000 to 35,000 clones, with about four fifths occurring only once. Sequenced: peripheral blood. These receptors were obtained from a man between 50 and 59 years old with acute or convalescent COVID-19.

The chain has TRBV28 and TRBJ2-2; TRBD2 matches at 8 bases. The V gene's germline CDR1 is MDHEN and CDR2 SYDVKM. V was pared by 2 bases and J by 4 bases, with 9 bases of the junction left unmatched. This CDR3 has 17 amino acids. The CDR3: CASSLDGGRSFTGELFF. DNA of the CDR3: TGTGCCAGCAGTTTAGACGGCGGGAGGTCCTTCACCGGGGAGCTGTTTTTT. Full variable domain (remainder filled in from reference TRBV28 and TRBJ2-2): DVKVTQSSRYLVKRTGEKVFLECVQDMDHENMFWYRQDPGLGLRLIYFSYDVKMKEKGDIPEGYSVSREKKERFSLILESASTNQTSMYLCASSLDGGRSFTGELFFGEGSRLTVL.

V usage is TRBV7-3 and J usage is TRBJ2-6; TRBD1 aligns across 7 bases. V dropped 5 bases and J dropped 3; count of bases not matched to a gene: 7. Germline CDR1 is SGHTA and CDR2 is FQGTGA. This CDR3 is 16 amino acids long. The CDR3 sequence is CASSPRTGRGANVLTF. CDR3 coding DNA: TGTGCCAGCAGCCCCCGGACAGGTCGTGGGGCCAACGTCCTGACTTTC.

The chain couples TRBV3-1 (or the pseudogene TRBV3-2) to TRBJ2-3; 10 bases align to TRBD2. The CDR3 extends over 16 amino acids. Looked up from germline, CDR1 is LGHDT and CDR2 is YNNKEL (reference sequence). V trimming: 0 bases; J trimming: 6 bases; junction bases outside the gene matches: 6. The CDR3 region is CASSQDGLAGVDTQYF. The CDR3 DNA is TGTGCCAGCAGCCAAGATGGCCTAGCGGGAGTGGATACGCAGTATTTT.

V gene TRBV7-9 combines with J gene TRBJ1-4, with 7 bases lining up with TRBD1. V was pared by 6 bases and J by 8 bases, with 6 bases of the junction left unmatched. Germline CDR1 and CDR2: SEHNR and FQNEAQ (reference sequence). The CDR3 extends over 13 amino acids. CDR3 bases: TGTGCCAGCAGACGACAGGGCGGGGAAAAACTGTTTTTT. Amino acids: CASRRQGGEKLFF.

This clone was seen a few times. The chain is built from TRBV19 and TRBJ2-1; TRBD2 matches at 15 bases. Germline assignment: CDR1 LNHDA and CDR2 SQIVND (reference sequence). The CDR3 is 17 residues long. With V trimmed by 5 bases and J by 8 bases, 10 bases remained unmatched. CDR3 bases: TGTGCCAGTAGTTTCCACGGACTAGCGGGAGGGCCGGATGAGCAGTTCTTC. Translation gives CASSFHGLAGGPDEQFF.

CDR3 sequence: CASSVGFQGAGYGYTF. The CDR3, as DNA: TGTGCCAGCAGCGTGGGGTTCCAGGGGGCTGGTTATGGCTACACCTTC. The chain joins TRBV5-6 to TRBJ1-2, with TRBD1 identical over 8 bases. Per germline, CDR1 SGHDT and CDR2 YYEEEE. With V trimmed by 4 bases and J by 5 bases, 13 bases remained unmatched. The CDR3 has 16 residues.

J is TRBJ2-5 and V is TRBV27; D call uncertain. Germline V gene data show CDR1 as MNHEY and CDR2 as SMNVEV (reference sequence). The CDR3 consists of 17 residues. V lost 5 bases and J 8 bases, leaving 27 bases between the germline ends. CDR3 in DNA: TGTGCCAGCAGTCCGGCCCACGGGTCCCCCGGTCGTAGTACCCAGTACTTC. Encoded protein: CASSPAHGSPGRSTQYF.

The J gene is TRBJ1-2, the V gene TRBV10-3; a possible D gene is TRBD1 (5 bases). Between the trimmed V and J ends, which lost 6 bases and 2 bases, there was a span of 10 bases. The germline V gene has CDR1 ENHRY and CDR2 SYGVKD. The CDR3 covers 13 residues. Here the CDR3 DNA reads TGTGCCATCAGACAAGACAGCAACTATGGCTACACCTTC. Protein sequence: CAIRQDSNYGYTF.

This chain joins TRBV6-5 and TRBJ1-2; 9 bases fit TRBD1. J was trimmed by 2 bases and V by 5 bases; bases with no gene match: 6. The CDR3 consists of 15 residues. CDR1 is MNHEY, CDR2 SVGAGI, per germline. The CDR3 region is CASSPQGAINYGYTF. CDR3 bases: TGTGCCAGCAGTCCACAGGGGGCAATAAACTATGGCTACACCTTC.

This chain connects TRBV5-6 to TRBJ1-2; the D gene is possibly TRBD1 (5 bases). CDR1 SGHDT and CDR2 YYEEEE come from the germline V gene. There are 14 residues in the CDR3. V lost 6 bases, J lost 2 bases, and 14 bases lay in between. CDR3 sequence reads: CASTPGRANYGYTF. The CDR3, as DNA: TGTGCCAGCACCCCGGGCAGGGCAAACTATGGCTACACCTTC.

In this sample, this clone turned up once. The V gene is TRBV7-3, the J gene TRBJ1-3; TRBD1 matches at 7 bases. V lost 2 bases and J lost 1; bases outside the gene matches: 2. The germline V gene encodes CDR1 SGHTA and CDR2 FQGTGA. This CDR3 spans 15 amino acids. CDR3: CASSLRQGSGNTIYF. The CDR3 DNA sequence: TGTGCCAGCAGCTTACGACAGGGTTCTGGAAACACCATATATTTT.

The CDR3 DNA is TGTGCCAGCAGACCCCGGGACAACTTCCACGAGCAGTACTTC. Its protein is CASRPRDNFHEQYF. V gene TRBV6-5 combines with J gene TRBJ2-7; D might be TRBD1 (6 bases). V shed 6 bases and J shed 5 bases, with 17 bases lying between them. The CDR3 spans 14 residues. In germline, CDR1 is MNHEY, CDR2 SVGAGI.

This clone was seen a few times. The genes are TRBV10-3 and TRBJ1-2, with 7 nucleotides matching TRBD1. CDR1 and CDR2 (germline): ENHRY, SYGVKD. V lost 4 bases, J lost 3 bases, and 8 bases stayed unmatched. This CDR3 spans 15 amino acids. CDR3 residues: CAISARQGRDYGYTF. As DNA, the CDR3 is TGTGCCATCAGTGCCCGACAGGGACGGGACTATGGCTACACCTTC.

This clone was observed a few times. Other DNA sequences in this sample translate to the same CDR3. CDR3 amino acids: CASSDSSGSYNEQFF. The CDR3 DNA reads TGTGCCAGCAGTGACTCGAGCGGGAGCTACAATGAGCAGTTCTTC. The chain carries TRBV6-4 and TRBJ2-1; 8 nucleotides match TRBD2. This CDR3 comprises 15 residues. The V gene end was trimmed by 0 bases and the J gene end by 3 bases; junction bases not matched to a gene: 1. Germline V gives CDR1 MRHNA, CDR2 SNTAGT.

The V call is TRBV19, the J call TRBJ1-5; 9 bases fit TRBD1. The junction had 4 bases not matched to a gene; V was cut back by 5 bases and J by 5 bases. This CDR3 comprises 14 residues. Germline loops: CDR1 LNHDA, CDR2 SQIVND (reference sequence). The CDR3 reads CASSWGQGHQPQHF. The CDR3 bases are TGTGCCAGTAGTTGGGGACAGGGCCATCAGCCCCAGCATTTT.

In DNA, the CDR3 is TGTGCCAGCAGCGCCTCAGGGGCCCTTAATCAGCCCCAGCATTTT. As protein: CASSASGALNQPQHF. The chain has TRBV9 and TRBJ1-5; D is perhaps TRBD1 (6 bases). V was cut by 3 bases and J by 4 bases, with 14 bases left in between. The CDR3 length is 15 residues. Per the germline V gene, CDR1 is SGDLS and CDR2 is YYNGEE.

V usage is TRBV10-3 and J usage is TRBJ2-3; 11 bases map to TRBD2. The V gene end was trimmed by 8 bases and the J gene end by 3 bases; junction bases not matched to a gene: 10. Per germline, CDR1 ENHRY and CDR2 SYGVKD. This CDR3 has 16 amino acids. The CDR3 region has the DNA TGTGCCATCTCTATTTTAGCGGGAGGGGGGACAGATACGCAGTATTTT. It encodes CAISILAGGGTDTQYF.

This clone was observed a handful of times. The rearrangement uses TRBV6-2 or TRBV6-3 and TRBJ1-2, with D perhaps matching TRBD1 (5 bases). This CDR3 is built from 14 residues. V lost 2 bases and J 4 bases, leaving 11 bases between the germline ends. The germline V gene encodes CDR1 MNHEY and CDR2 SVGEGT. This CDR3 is CASSYRGRAYGYTF. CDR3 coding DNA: TGTGCCAGCAGTTACCGGGGGAGGGCCTATGGCTACACCTTC.

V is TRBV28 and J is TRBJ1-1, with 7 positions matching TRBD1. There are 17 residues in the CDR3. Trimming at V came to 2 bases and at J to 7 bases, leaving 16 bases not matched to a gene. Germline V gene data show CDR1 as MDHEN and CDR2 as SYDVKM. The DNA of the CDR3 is TGTGCCAGCAGTTTAATCGCGTCGCAGACGGACAGGAATGAAGCTTTCTTT. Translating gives CASSLIASQTDRNEAFF.

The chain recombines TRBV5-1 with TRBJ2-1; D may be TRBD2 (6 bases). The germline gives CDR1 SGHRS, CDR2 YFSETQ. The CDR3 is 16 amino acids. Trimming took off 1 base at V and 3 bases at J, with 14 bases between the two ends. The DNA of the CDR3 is TGCGCCAGCAGCTTGCTTAGTCTAGCGAACTACAATGAGCAGTTCTTC. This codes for CASSLLSLANYNEQFF.

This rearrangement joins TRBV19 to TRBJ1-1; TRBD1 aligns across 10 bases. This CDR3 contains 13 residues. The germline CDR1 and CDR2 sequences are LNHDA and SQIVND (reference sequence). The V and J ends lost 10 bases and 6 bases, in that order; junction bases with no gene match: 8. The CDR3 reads CAIGDRGGPEAFF. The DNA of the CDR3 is TGTGCCATAGGGGACAGGGGAGGGCCTGAAGCTTTCTTT.

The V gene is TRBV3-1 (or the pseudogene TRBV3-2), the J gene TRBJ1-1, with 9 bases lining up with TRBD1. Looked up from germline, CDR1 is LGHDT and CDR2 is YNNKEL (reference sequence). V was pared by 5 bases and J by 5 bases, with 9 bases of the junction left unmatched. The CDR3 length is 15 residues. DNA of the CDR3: TGTGCCAGCAGCATCTCACAGGGGGCAGGGACTGAAGCTTTCTTT. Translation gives CASSISQGAGTEAFF.

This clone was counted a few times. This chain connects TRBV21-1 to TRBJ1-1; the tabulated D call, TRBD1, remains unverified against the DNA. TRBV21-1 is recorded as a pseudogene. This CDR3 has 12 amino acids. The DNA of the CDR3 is TGTGCCAGCAGCCCCAGCAGGCTCGAAGCTTTCTTT. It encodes CASSPSRLEAFF.

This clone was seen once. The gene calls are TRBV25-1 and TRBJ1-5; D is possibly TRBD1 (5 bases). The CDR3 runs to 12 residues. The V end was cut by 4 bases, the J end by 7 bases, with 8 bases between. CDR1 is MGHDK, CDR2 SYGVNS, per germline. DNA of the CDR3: TGTGCCAGCAGTGCTGACAGACAGCCCCAGCATTTT. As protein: CASSADRQPQHF.

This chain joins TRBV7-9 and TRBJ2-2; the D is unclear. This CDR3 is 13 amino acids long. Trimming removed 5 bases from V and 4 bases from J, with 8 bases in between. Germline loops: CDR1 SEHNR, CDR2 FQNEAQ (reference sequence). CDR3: CASSQTFTGELFF. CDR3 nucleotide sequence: TGTGCCAGCAGCCAGACATTCACCGGGGAGCTGTTTTTT.

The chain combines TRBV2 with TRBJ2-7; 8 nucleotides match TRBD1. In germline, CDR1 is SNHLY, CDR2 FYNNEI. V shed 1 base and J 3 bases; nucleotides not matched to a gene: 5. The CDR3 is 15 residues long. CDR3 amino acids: CASSEDFTGGYEQYF. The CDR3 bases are TGTGCCAGCAGTGAAGATTTTACAGGGGGCTACGAGCAGTACTTC.